At least ten counts were recorded for the clone carrying this TCR beta chain. The antigen is unknown. The sample is drawn from a study of regulatory T cells in long-lasting Graves disease. Points from the study as a whole: Accuracy may have suffered from the small sample size.

Described time point: newly diagnosed GD, antithyroid drugs for less than 3 months. From RNA extracted from PBMCs, the TCR library was made. To make TCR beta libraries, researchers used iRepertoire HTBI primers and Arm-PCR of CDR3 regions. TCRdb recomputed calls from the multiplex PCR reads with MiXCR, one row per CDR3 protein. The profile shows some 330,000 distinct CDR3 sequences, about 12% of them singletons. This sample also appeared in a second study, on T cells in Graves' hyperthyroidism and ophthalmopathy. From that study: Uncontrolled infection, other autoimmune disease, pregnancy or lactation led to exclusion. Within blood appeared most thyroid clonotypes that had expanded above 0.001.

This sequence originates from a woman between 18 and 29 years old with Graves disease. This specimen consisted of peripheral blood mononuclear cells (PBMCs), obtained at new diagnosis, from a patient treated with antithyroid drugs.

The CDR3 nucleotides are TGTGCCAGCAGAATAGACGGCGAGCAGTACTTC. Its protein product is CASRIDGEQYF. The chain links TRBV7-2 to TRBJ2-7; D is unresolved. The CDR3 has 11 amino acids. Germline assignment: CDR1 SGHTA and CDR2 FQGNSA. The ends were cut back, 6 bases at V and 6 bases at J, with 9 bases in the middle. The full variable domain, with the rest looked up from reference TRBV7-2 and TRBJ2-7, is GAGVSQSPSNKVTEKGKDVELRCDPISGHTALYWYRQSLGQGLEFLIYFQGNSAPDKSGLPSDRFSAERTGGSVSTLTIQRTQQEDSAVYLCASRIDGEQYFGPGTRLTVT.